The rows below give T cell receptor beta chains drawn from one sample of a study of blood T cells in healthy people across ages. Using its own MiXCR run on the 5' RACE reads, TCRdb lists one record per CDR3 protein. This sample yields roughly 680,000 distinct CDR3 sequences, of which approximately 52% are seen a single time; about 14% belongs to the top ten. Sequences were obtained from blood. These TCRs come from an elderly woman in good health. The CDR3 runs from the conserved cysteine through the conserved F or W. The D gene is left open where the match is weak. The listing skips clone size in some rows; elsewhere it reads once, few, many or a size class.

CDR3: CASSGLGAGDTQYF
DNA: TGCGCCAGCAGCGGGCTAGGTGCAGGAGATACGCAGTATTTT
J: TRBJ2-3
size: -
D: -
V: TRBV4-3

CDR3: CSAHGAKNIQYF
DNA: TGCAGTGCCCATGGGGCCAAAAACATTCAGTACTTC
J: TRBJ2-4
size: -
D: -
V: TRBV20-1

CDR3: CASSQDLSGQGSGNTIYF
DNA: TGTGCCAGCAGCCAAGATCTTTCTGGACAGGGAAGTGGAAACACCATATATTTT
J: TRBJ1-3
size: few
D: TRBD1
V: TRBV4-2

CDR3: CASSQGYARGTGANVLTF
DNA: TGCGCCAGCAGCCAAGGTTATGCCAGGGGCACTGGGGCCAACGTCCTGACTTTC
J: TRBJ2-6
size: -
D: -
V: TRBV4-3

CDR3: CSASVPSGVYDEQYF
DNA: TGCAGTGCTAGTGTCCCTAGCGGGGTCTACGATGAGCAGTACTTC
J: TRBJ2-5
size: -
D: TRBD2
V: TRBV20-1

CDR3: CSAKQGYEQFF
DNA: TGCAGTGCGAAACAGGGATATGAGCAGTTCTTC
J: TRBJ2-1
size: many
D: -
V: TRBV20-1

CDR3: CATSDQPQGHRDEQFF
DNA: TGTGCCACCAGTGATCAGCCCCAGGGACATAGAGATGAGCAGTTCTTC
J: TRBJ2-1
size: many
D: -
V: TRBV24-1

CDR3: CASGTGDVAETQYF
DNA: TGTGCTAGCGGTACAGGGGATGTAGCAGAGACCCAGTACTTC
J: TRBJ2-5
size: -
D: TRBD1
V: TRBV12-5

CDR3: CASSMGLAGQGEQFF
DNA: TGTGCCAGTAGTATGGGACTAGCGGGGCAGGGTGAGCAGTTCTTC
J: TRBJ2-1
size: -
D: TRBD2
V: TRBV19

CDR3: CASSAGGRTYNEQFF
DNA: TGTGCCAGCAGTGCGGGAGGGAGGACCTACAATGAGCAGTTCTTC
J: TRBJ2-1
size: many
D: TRBD2
V: TRBV28

CDR3: CASSYRQVGGYTF
DNA: TGTGCCAGCAGTTACAGGCAGGTCGGAGGCTACACCTTC
J: TRBJ1-2
size: -
D: -
V: TRBV6-5

CDR3: CASSLAEGNYGYTF
DNA: TGTGCCAGCAGCTTAGCAGAGGGCAACTATGGCTACACCTTC
J: TRBJ1-2
size: -
D: -
V: TRBV7-2

CDR3: CSAYRTGGSPNEQFF
DNA: TGCAGTGCTTACAGGACAGGGGGCTCGCCCAATGAGCAGTTCTTC
J: TRBJ2-1
size: many
D: TRBD1
V: TRBV20-1

CDR3: CASSRRQGHGYTF
DNA: TGTGCCAGCAGTCGCCGACAGGGGCATGGCTACACCTTC
J: TRBJ1-2
size: few
D: TRBD1
V: TRBV2

CDR3: CASSLGRERGQPQHF
DNA: TGTGCCAGCAGCTTAGGGAGGGAGCGTGGGCAGCCCCAGCATTTT
J: TRBJ1-5
size: -
D: -
V: TRBV13

CDR3: CASSLLGTSRETQYF
DNA: TGTGCCAGCAGTTTACTCGGGACCTCCAGGGAGACCCAGTACTTC
J: TRBJ2-5
size: many
D: -
V: TRBV27

CDR3: CASSPTSGRETQYF
DNA: TGCGCCAGCAGCCCTACTAGCGGGAGAGAGACCCAGTACTTC
J: TRBJ2-5
size: many
D: TRBD2
V: TRBV4-1

CDR3: CASSLNLTAFSSDTQYF
DNA: TGTGCCAGCAGCTTAAATTTGACAGCATTTAGCTCAGATACGCAGTATTTT
J: TRBJ2-3
size: many
D: -
V: TRBV7-3

CDR3: CASSFSRVVGNQPQHF
DNA: TGTGCCAGCAGTTTTTCCAGGGTAGTTGGCAATCAGCCCCAGCATTTT
J: TRBJ1-5
size: many
D: -
V: TRBV12-3/TRBV12-4

CDR3: CASGGGSLYNEQFF
DNA: TGTGCCAGCGGCGGCGGGAGTCTCTACAATGAGCAGTTCTTC
J: TRBJ2-1
size: many
D: TRBD2
V: TRBV9

CDR3: CSARDQKGNYGYTF
DNA: TGCAGTGCTAGAGATCAGAAAGGGAACTATGGCTACACCTTC
J: TRBJ1-2
size: many
D: -
V: TRBV20-1

CDR3: CASSSTRAGYNEQFF
DNA: TGTGCCAGCAGCTCAACAAGGGCGGGTTACAATGAGCAGTTCTTC
J: TRBJ2-1
size: -
D: -
V: TRBV7-9

CDR3: CASSVFGSGVTDTQYF
DNA: TGTGCCAGCAGCGTATTCGGGTCGGGAGTCACAGATACGCAGTATTTT
J: TRBJ2-3
size: many
D: -
V: TRBV9

CDR3: CASSPRARGSYEQYF
DNA: TGTGCCAGCAGCCCCCGCGCCAGAGGGTCCTACGAGCAGTACTTC
J: TRBJ2-7
size: -
D: -
V: TRBV7-2

CDR3: CASSRGTPLQGNIQYF
DNA: TGTGCCAGCAGCCGTGGGACACCTCTACAGGGAAACATTCAGTACTTC
J: TRBJ2-4
size: many
D: -
V: TRBV5-5

CDR3: CAWSVGQIQETQYF
DNA: TGTGCCTGGAGTGTAGGGCAGATTCAAGAGACCCAGTACTTC
J: TRBJ2-5
size: many
D: -
V: TRBV30

CDR3: CSVARGASTDTQYF
DNA: TGCAGCGTTGCCCGGGGGGCGAGCACAGATACGCAGTATTTT
J: TRBJ2-3
size: -
D: -
V: TRBV29-1

CDR3: CAISGDSRNTEAFF
DNA: TGTGCCATCAGTGGGGACTCCCGAAACACTGAAGCTTTCTTT
J: TRBJ1-1
size: -
D: -
V: TRBV10-3

CDR3: CAIGGNRNEKLFF
DNA: TGTGCCATCGGAGGGAACCGAAATGAAAAACTGTTTTTT
J: TRBJ1-4
size: -
D: -
V: TRBV10-3

CDR3: CASSPPESSRNEQFF
DNA: TGTGCCAGCTCACCACCGGAGTCCAGTCGTAATGAGCAGTTCTTC
J: TRBJ2-1
size: many
D: -
V: TRBV18

CDR3: CAISELAEKTQYF
DNA: TGTGCCATCAGTGAGTTGGCCGAGAAGACCCAGTACTTC
J: TRBJ2-5
size: -
D: -
V: TRBV10-3

CDR3: CARGGSYNEQFF
DNA: TGTGCCCGCGGGGGGTCCTACAATGAGCAGTTCTTC
J: TRBJ2-1
size: few
D: TRBD2
V: TRBV7-9

CDR3: CASSLFREETQYF
DNA: TGCGCCAGCAGCTTATTCCGTGAAGAGACCCAGTACTTC
J: TRBJ2-5
size: many
D: -
V: TRBV5-1